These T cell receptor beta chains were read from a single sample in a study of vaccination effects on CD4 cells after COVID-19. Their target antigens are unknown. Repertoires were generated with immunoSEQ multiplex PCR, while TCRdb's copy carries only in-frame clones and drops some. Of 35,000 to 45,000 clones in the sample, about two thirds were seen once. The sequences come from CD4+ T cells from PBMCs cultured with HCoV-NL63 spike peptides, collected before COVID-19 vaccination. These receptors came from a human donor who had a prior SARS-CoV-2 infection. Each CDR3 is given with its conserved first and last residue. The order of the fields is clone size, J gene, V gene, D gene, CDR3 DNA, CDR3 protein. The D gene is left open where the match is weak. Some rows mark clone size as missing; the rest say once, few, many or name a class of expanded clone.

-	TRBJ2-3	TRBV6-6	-	TGTGCCAGCAGCCCAATGGGGTCAGATACGCAGTATTTT	CASSPMGSDTQYF
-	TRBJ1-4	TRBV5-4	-	TGTGCCAGCAGCTTGGATGGTCGGGGCGGAGAAAAACTGTTTTTT	CASSLDGRGGEKLFF
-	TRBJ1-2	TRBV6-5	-	TGTGCCAGCAGGATCGACAGAGGCTATGGCTACACCTTC	CASRIDRGYGYTF
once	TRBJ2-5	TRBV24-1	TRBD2	TGTGCCACCAGTGATTCGGGACTAGCGGGAGCTCGAGAGACCCAGTACTTC	CATSDSGLAGARETQYF
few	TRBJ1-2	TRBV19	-	TGTGCCAGTAGTATCCAGGGCGTCCGGTCTTATGGCTACACCTTC	CASSIQGVRSYGYTF
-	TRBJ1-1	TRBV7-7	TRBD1	TGTGCTAGCAGCTTAGCAAACCTGGGACAGCTGCGGAACACTGAAGCTTTCTTT	CASSLANLGQLRNTEAFF
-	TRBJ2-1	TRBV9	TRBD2	TGTGCCAGCAGCGTAGTGCCCCTGGTAGCGGGAGTCTTTGGTGAGCAGTTCTTC	CASSVVPLVAGVFGEQFF
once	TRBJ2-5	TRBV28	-	TGTGCCTCACGCGTAGGGAACGACCAAGAGACCCAGTACTTC	CASRVGNDQETQYF
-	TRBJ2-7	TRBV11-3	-	TGTGCCAGCAGCTATGGACGGTCCTCCTACGAGCAGTACTTC	CASSYGRSSYEQYF
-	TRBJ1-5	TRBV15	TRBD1	TGTGCCACCAGATCCGGACAGGGGATTCAGCCCCAGCATTTT	CATRSGQGIQPQHF
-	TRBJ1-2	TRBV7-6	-	TGTGCCAGCAGCCATCCTTCTTATGGCTACACCTTC	CASSHPSYGYTF
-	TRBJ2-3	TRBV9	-	TGTGCCAGCAGCCCCTATTCCCGAGATACGCAGTATTTT	CASSPYSRDTQYF
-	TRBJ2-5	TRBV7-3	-	TGTGCCAGCAGCTTAGCGGGGAGGGAGACCCAGTACTTC	CASSLAGRETQYF
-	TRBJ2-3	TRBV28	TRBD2	TGTGCCAGCAGTCGGCCGGGACTAGCCAGCACAGATACGCAGTATTTT	CASSRPGLASTDTQYF
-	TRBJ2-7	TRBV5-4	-	TGTGCCAGCAGCCGGAGGCAACAGGGTCCCAACGAGCAGTACTTC	CASSRRQQGPNEQYF
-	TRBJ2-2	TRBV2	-	TGTGCCAGCAGTGTTTTAGTGAGCACCGGGGAGCTGTTTTTT	CASSVLVSTGELFF
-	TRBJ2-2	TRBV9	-	TGTGCCAGCAGCGTAGTAATTAGCGCCACCACCGGGGAGCTGTTTTTT	CASSVVISATTGELFF
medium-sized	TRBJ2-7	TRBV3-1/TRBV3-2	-	TGTGCCAGCAGCCAAGTATTCTATGCCAACGAGCAGTACTTC	CASSQVFYANEQYF
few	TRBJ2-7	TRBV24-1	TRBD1	TGTGCCACCGGGGGGACAGGGCCAAGCTACGAGCAGTACTTC	CATGGTGPSYEQYF
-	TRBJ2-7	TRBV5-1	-	TGCGCCAGCAGCTTGGCCAGACCCTACGAGCAGTACTTC	CASSLARPYEQYF